Detailed here is one T cell receptor (beta chain). Its antigen is currently unknown. The source of the sample is a study of cytomegalovirus exposure and HLA in healthy donors. Findings and limits, study-wide: Roughly uniform sequencing depth across donors was assumed, possibly incorrectly. DRB1 had the most TCR associations and HLA-C the fewest, a later analysis found, with rates varying by HLA locus. Altogether, 150 or so TCR beta chains were recorded as cytomegalovirus-associated. Sequencing likely produced, as an artifact, a cluster of highly shared sequence variants.

Use of 60 Vbeta and 13 Jbeta primers characterized the PCR. Profiled with immunoSEQ multiplex PCR; TCRdb holds only in-frame clones, not every one. Among some 240,000 clones listed, around 90% were seen once. CDR1 and CDR2 from the germline V gene are MNHEY and SVGAGI. CDR3 length equals 14 residues. V dropped 6 bases and J dropped 7; count of bases not matched to a gene: 6. Sequenced input: PBMCs. J is TRBJ1-6 and V is TRBV6-5; TRBD1 matches 7 bases. This TCR derives from a girl aged 2 to 10 in good health and CMV-seronegative. CDR3: CASRPGQKNSPLHF. The CDR3 coding sequence is TGTGCCAGCAGGCCGGGACAGAAAAATTCACCCCTCCACTTT.